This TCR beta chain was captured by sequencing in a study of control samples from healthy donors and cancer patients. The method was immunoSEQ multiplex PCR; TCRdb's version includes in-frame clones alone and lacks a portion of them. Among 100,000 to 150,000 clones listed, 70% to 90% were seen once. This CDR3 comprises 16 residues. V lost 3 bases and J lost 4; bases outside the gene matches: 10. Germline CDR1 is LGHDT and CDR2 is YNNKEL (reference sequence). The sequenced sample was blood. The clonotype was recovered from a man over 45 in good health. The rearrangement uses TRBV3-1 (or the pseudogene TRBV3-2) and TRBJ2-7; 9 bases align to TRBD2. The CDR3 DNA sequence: TGTGCCAGCAGCCACGACCGACTAGCGGTGGCATACGAGCAGTACTTC. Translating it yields CASSHDRLAVAYEQYF.